Sequencing of this TCR beta chain was carried out in a study of blood T cell repertoires in COVID-19. Seattle patient enrollment occurred during active infection, with longitudinal follow-up thereafter. This clone was counted a single time. TCRdb's table, derived via immunoSEQ multiplex PCR, lists solely in-frame clones and lacks some. The sample shows around 80,000 clones, approximately 85% of them seen only once. The CDR3 is 13 residues long. The junction had 3 bases not matched to a gene; V was cut back by 6 bases and J by 5 bases. Germline values: CDR1 SGHAT, CDR2 FQNNGV. This receptor was identified in a man in his forties or fifties with COVID-19, enrolled during active disease. Sequences were obtained from peripheral blood. The J gene is TRBJ2-7, the V gene TRBV11-2; 11 bases agree with TRBD2. The CDR3 protein is CASRTSGTDEQYF. As DNA, the CDR3 is TGTGCCAGCAGGACTAGCGGGACAGACGAGCAGTACTTC.